A single sample is the source of the 10 T cell receptor beta chains below, sequenced in a study of beta chain features in type 1 diabetes. Their recognized antigens are unknown. Notes on the study in general: Shortening of TCRB CDR3s, moderate but significant, appeared in all four CD4+ subsets of Type 1 diabetes patients.

Expressed TCRB transcripts were sequenced after all isolated RNA was converted to cDNA. Measured with immunoSEQ multiplex PCR; TCRdb has only the in-frame clones, and not every one. The sample lists about 340,000 clones, roughly 9% seen once, with around 1% in the top ten. What was sequenced was central memory CD4+ T cells from blood. These receptors came from a man aged 25-45 years with type 1 diabetes.

The rearrangement links TRBV7-2 to TRBJ2-3; D remains ambiguous. The CDR3 has 15 amino acids. V lost 0 bases, J lost 2 bases, and 9 bases lay in between. Germline V gene data show CDR1 as SGHTA and CDR2 as FQGNSA. The CDR3 DNA reads TGTGCCAGCAGCTTAGCCATGGCTACCACAGATACGCAGTATTTT. Protein sequence: CASSLAMATTDTQYF.

The genes are TRBV4-1 and TRBJ2-3; TRBD2 agrees at 11 bases. CDR1 is MGHRA and CDR2 is YSYEKL in the germline V gene. The CDR3 extends over 16 amino acids. J was trimmed by 4 bases and V by 0 bases; bases with no gene match: 3. The CDR3 loop reads CASSQDRTSGSDTQYF. In DNA form, the CDR3 reads TGCGCCAGCAGCCAAGATCGGACTAGCGGGTCAGATACGCAGTATTTT.

At least ten counts were recorded for this clone. The V call is TRBV7-9, the J call TRBJ2-3, with TRBD2 matching 14 bases. CDR1 is SEHNR, CDR2 FQNEAQ, per germline (reference sequence). V dropped 8 bases and J dropped 2; count of bases not matched to a gene: 6. The CDR3 sequence is 16 residues long. This CDR3 is CASPKGLAGDTDTQYF. The DNA of the CDR3 is TGTGCCAGCCCTAAGGGACTAGCGGGGGACACAGATACGCAGTATTTT. Full variable domain (rest looked up from reference TRBV7-9 and TRBJ2-3): DTGVSQNPRHKITKRGQNVTFRCDPISEHNRLYWYRQTLGQGPEFLTYFQNEAQLEKSRLLSDRFSAERPKGSFSTLEIQRTEQGDSAMYLCASPKGLAGDTDTQYFGPGTRLTVL.

This chain links TRBV29-1 with TRBJ2-3, with 8 bases that match TRBD2. The germline V gene encodes CDR1 SQVTM and CDR2 ANQGSEA. V shed 7 bases and J 4 bases; nucleotides not matched to a gene: 13. This CDR3 is 15 amino acids long. In DNA form, the CDR3 reads TGCAGCGCCCGAATGTTAGCGGGGCGGGCAGATACGCAGTATTTT. Translation gives CSARMLAGRADTQYF.

With respect to this clone: An end of the junction does not agree with germline; a read error may underlie this. The rearrangement uses TRBV7-7 and TRBJ2-5; D remains unclear. CDR3 size: 14 residues. From germline, CDR1 is SSHAT and CDR2 FNYEAQ (reference sequence). The CDR3 protein is CASSTQYSEETQYF. In nucleotides, the CDR3 is TGTGCTAGCAGCACTCAATACAGCGAAGAGACCCAGTACTTC.

As to this clone: Within the sample, other DNA sequences also encode this same CDR3. This chain connects TRBV5-6 to TRBJ2-7; 8 bases map to TRBD2. Germline-derived CDR1 and CDR2 are SGHDT and YYEEEE. CDR3 size: 16 residues. The V gene end was trimmed by 2 bases and the J gene end by 1 base; junction bases not matched to a gene: 8. The DNA for the CDR3 is TGTGCCAGCAGCTTATCAAGCGGGGGCCTTTCCTACGAGCAGTACTTC. Its translation is CASSLSSGGLSYEQYF. Complete variable domain (other parts from reference TRBV5-6 and TRBJ2-7): DAGVTQSPTHLIKTRGQQVTLRCSPKSGHDTVSWYQQALGQGPQFIFQYYEEEERQRGNFPDRFSGHQFPNYSSELNVNALLLGDSALYLCASSLSSGGLSYEQYFGPGTRLTVT.

This clone has just a few counts. The chain has TRBV6-5 and TRBJ1-2; D ambiguous. The CDR3 runs 11 residues. The germline CDR1 and CDR2 sequences are MNHEY and SVGAGI. Trimming left V 2 bases short and J 8 bases short, with 6 bases between. The DNA of the CDR3 is TGTGCCAGCAGTTACGGCGGGGGCTACACCTTC. Its protein is CASSYGGGYTF.

This clone was seen more than once but under ten times. V gene TRBV7-2 combines with J gene TRBJ2-5; D not certain. This CDR3 contains 15 residues. V was pared by 1 base and J by 3 bases, with 12 bases between. Germline assignment: CDR1 SGHTA and CDR2 FQGNSA. The CDR3 protein is CASSLVGSREETQYF. The CDR3 DNA is TGTGCCAGCAGCTTAGTAGGCTCTCGAGAAGAGACCCAGTACTTC.

With respect to this clone: Other DNA sequences within the sample encode an identical CDR3. V gene TRBV11-2 combines with J gene TRBJ1-1, with no clear D. Germline V gene data show CDR1 as SGHAT and CDR2 as FQNNGV. The CDR3 length is 13 residues. Deletions cut 1 base from V and 1 base from J, with 4 bases between. The CDR3 loop is CASSLGQNTEAFF. CDR3 sequence (DNA): TGTGCCAGCAGCTTAGGCCAGAACACTGAAGCTTTCTTT.

In the case of this clone: At one end the junction does not follow the germline gene, possibly because of a read error. The rearrangement uses TRBV7-2 and TRBJ2-1; D may correspond to TRBD1 or TRBD2 (6 bases each). Germline-derived CDR1 and CDR2 are SGHTA and FQGNSA. This CDR3 has 17 residues. The CDR3: CASSQVSRGLGYNEQFF. CDR3 sequence (DNA): TGCGCCAGCAGCCAAGTTTCTCGGGGGCTAGGCTACAATGAGCAGTTCTTC.